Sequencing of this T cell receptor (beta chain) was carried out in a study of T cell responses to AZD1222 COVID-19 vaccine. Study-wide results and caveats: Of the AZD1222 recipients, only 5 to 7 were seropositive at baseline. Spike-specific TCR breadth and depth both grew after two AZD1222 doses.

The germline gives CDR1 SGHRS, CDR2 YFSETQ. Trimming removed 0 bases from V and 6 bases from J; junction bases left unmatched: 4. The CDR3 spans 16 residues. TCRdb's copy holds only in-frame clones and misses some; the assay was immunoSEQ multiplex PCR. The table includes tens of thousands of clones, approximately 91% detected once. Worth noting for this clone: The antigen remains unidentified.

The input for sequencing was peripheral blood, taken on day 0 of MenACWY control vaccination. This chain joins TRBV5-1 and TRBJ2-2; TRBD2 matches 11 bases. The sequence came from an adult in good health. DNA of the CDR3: TGCGCCAGCAGCTTGGCTCTAGCGGGGGGCCCCGGGGAGCTGTTTTTT. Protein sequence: CASSLALAGGPGELFF. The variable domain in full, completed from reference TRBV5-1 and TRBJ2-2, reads KAGVTQTPRYLIKTRGQQVTLSCSPISGHRSVSWYQQTPGQGLQFLFEYFSETQRNKGNFPGRFSGRQFSNSRSEMNVSTLELGDSALYLCASSLALAGGPGELFFGEGSRLTVL.